This T cell receptor beta chain was sequenced during a study of shared clonotypes between healthy human individuals. CDR3 length: 14 amino acids. The V and J ends lost 8 bases and 4 bases respectively, with 17 bases between them. Germline lookup yields CDR1 MNHNS and CDR2 SASEGT. Generated by immunoSEQ multiplex PCR, the TCRdb table keeps only in-frame clones and is missing some. The profile shows more than 2,000,000 clones, about 92% of them singletons. The chain employs TRBV6-1 and TRBJ2-5; the D gene is possibly TRBD2 (6 bases). The clonotype comes from a man between 18 and 35 years old in good health. Some clones in this sample may be carry-over from other donors' samples. The specimen was naive CD4+ T cells from PBMCs. Documented subset: CD45RA+ positively selected. The DNA of the CDR3 is TGTGCCAGCGTGGGAGGCACCCTGGGAGAGACCCAGTACTTC. Translated: CASVGGTLGETQYF.